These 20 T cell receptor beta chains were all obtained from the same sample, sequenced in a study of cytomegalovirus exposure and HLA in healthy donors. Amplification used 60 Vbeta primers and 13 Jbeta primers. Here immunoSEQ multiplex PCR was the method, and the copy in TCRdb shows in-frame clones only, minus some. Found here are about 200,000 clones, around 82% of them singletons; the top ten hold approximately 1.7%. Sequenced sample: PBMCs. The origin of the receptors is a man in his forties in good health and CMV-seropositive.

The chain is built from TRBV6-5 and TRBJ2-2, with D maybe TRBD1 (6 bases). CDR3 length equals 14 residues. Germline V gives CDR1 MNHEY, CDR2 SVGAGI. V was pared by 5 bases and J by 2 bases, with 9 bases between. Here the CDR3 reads CASSRTVNTGELFF. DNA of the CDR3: TGTGCCAGCAGTCGGACAGTAAACACCGGGGAGCTGTTTTTT.

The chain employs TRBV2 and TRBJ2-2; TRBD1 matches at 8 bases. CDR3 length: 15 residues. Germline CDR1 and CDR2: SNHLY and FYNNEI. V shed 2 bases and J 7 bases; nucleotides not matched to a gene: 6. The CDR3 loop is CASSELDRVSGELFF. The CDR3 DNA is TGTGCCAGCAGTGAACTGGACAGGGTGAGCGGGGAGCTGTTTTTT.

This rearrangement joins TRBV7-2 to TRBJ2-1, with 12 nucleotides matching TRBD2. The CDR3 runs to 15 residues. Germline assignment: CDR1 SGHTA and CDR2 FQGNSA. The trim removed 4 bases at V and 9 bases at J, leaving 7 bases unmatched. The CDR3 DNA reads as TGTGCCAGCAGCTCGCGACTAGCGGGAGCGGGTGAGCAGTTCTTC. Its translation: CASSSRLAGAGEQFF. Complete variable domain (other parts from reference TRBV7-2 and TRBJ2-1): GAGVSQSPSNKVTEKGKDVELRCDPISGHTALYWYRQSLGQGLEFLIYFQGNSAPDKSGLPSDRFSAERTGGSVSTLTIQRTQQEDSAVYLCASSSRLAGAGEQFFGPGTRLTVL.

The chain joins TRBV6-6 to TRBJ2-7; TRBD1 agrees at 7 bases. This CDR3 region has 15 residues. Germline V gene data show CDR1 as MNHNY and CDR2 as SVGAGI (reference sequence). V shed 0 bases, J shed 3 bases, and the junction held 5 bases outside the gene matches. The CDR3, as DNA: TGTGCCAGCAGTTACTCGAAGGGGGCGGGCTACGAGCAGTACTTC. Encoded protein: CASSYSKGAGYEQYF.

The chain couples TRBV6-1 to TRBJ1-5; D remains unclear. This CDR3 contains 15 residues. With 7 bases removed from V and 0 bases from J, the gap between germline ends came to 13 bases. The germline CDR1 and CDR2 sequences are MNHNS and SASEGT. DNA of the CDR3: TGTGCCAGCACGATGAGGTTAAGTAGCAATCAGCCCCAGCATTTT. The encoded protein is CASTMRLSSNQPQHF.

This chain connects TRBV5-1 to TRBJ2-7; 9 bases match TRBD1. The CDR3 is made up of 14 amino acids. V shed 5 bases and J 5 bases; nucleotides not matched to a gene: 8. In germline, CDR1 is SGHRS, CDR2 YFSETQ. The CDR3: CASREFGTGHEQYF. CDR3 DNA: TGCGCCAGCAGAGAATTCGGGACAGGGCACGAGCAGTACTTC. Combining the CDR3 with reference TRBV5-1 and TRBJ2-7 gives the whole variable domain KAGVTQTPRYLIKTRGQQVTLSCSPISGHRSVSWYQQTPGQGLQFLFEYFSETQRNKGNFPGRFSGRQFSNSRSEMNVSTLELGDSALYLCASREFGTGHEQYFGPGTRLTVT.

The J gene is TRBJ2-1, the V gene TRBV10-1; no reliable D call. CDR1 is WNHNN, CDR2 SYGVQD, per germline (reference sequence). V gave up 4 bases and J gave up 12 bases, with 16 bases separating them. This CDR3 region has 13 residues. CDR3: CASSVIGEATQFF. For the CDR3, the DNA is TGCGCCAGCAGTGTCATTGGTGAGGCTACGCAGTTCTTC.

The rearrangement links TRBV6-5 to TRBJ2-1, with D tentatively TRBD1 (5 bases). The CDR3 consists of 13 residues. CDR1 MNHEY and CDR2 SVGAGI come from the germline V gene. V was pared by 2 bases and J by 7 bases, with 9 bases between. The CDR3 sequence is CASSYGSGNEQFF. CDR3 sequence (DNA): TGTGCCAGCAGTTACGGCTCAGGGAATGAGCAGTTCTTC.

CDR3 in amino acids: CSVQGRGNTEAFF. CDR3 coding DNA: TGCAGCGTCCAGGGAAGGGGGAACACTGAAGCTTTCTTT. This chain joins TRBV29-1 and TRBJ1-1; TRBD1 might be the D (5 bases). From germline, CDR1 is SQVTM and CDR2 ANQGSEA. The CDR3 sequence is 13 residues long. Trimming removed 6 bases from V and 1 base from J, with 12 bases in between. Full variable domain (rest looked up from reference TRBV29-1 and TRBJ1-1): SAVISQKPSRDICQRGTSLTIQCQVDSQVTMMFWYRQQPGQSLTLIATANQGSEATYESGFVIDKFPISRPNLTFSTLTVSNMSPEDSSIYLCSVQGRGNTEAFFGQGTRLTVV.

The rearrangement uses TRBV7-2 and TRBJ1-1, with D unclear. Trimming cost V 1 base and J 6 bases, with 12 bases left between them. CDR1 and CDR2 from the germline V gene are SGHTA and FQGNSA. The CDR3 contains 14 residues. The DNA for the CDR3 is TGTGCCAGCAGCTTAGACCCTACGAGTTCTGAAGCTTTCTTT. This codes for CASSLDPTSSEAFF.

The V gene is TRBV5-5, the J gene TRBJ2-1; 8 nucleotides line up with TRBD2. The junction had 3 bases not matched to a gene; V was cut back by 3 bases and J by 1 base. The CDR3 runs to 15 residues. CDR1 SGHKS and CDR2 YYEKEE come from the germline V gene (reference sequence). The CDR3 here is CASSSGLVSYNEQFF. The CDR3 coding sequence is TGTGCCAGCAGCTCGGGACTAGTGTCCTACAATGAGCAGTTCTTC.

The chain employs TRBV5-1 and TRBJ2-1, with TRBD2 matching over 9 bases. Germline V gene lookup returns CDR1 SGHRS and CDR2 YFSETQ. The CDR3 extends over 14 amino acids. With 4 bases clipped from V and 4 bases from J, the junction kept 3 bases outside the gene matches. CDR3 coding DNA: TGCGCCAGCAGCCCTAGCGGGGCTTACAATGAGCAGTTCTTC. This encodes CASSPSGAYNEQFF.

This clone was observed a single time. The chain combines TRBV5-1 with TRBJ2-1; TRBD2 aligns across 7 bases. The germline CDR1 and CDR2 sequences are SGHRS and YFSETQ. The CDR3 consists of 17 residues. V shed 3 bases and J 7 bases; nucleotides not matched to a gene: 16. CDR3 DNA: TGCGCCAGCAGCTCCGGACTAGGGATGAGTTTAGTTAATGAGCAGTTCTTC. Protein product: CASSSGLGMSLVNEQFF. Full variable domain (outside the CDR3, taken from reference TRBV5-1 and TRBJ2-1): KAGVTQTPRYLIKTRGQQVTLSCSPISGHRSVSWYQQTPGQGLQFLFEYFSETQRNKGNFPGRFSGRQFSNSRSEMNVSTLELGDSALYLCASSSGLGMSLVNEQFFGPGTRLTVL.

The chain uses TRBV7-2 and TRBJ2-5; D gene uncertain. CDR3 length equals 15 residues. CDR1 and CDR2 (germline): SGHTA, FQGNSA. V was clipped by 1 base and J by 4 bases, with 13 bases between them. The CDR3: CASSLGVTYRETQYF. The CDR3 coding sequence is TGTGCCAGCAGCTTAGGAGTCACGTACCGAGAGACCCAGTACTTC.

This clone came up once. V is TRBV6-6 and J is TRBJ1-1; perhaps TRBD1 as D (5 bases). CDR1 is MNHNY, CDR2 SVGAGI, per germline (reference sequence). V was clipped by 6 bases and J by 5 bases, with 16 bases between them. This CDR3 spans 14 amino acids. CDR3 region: CASSPLGPPTEAFF. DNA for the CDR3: TGTGCCAGCAGCCCCTTGGGGCCTCCTACTGAAGCTTTCTTT.

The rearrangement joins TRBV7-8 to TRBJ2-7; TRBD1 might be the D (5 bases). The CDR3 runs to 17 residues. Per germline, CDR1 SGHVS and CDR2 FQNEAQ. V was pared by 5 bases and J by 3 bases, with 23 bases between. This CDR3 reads CASSRAVSSAGIYEQYF. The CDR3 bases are TGTGCCAGCAGCCGGGCAGTATCAAGCGCAGGGATCTACGAGCAGTACTTC. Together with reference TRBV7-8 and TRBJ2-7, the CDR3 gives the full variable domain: GAGVSQSPRYKVAKRGQDVALRCDPISGHVSLFWYQQALGQGPEFLTYFQNEAQLDKSGLPSDRFFAERPEGSVSTLKIQRTQQEDSAVYLCASSRAVSSAGIYEQYFGPGTRLTVT.

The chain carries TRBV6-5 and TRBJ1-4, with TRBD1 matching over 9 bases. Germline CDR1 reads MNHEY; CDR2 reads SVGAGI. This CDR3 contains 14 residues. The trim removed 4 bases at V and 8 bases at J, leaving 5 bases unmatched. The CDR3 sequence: CASSFRTGEEKLFF. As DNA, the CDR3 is TGTGCCAGCAGTTTCAGGACAGGGGAGGAAAAACTGTTTTTT.

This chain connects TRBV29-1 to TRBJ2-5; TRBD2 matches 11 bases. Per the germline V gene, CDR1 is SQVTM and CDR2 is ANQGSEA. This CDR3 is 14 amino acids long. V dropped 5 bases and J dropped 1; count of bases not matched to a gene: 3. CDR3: CSVSGTSGQETQYF. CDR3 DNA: TGCAGCGTTTCCGGGACTAGCGGCCAAGAGACCCAGTACTTC.

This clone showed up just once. The CDR3 bases are TGTGCCAGCCGAGGGTCTAGAACTAGCACAGATACGCAGTATTTT. This codes for CASRGSRTSTDTQYF. The rearrangement joins TRBV7-9 to TRBJ2-3; D is possibly TRBD2 (5 bases). This CDR3 contains 15 residues. Looked up from germline, CDR1 is SEHNR and CDR2 is FQNEAQ (reference sequence). With 8 bases removed from V and 0 bases from J, the gap between germline ends came to 15 bases.

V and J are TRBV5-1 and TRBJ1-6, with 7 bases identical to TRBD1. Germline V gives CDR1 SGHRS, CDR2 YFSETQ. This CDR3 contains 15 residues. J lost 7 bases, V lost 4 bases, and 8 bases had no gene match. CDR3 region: CASSREGTVNSPLHF. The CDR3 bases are TGCGCCAGCAGCCGGGAGGGGACAGTAAATTCACCCCTCCACTTT. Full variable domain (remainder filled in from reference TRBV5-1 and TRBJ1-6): KAGVTQTPRYLIKTRGQQVTLSCSPISGHRSVSWYQQTPGQGLQFLFEYFSETQRNKGNFPGRFSGRQFSNSRSEMNVSTLELGDSALYLCASSREGTVNSPLHFGNGTRLTVT.